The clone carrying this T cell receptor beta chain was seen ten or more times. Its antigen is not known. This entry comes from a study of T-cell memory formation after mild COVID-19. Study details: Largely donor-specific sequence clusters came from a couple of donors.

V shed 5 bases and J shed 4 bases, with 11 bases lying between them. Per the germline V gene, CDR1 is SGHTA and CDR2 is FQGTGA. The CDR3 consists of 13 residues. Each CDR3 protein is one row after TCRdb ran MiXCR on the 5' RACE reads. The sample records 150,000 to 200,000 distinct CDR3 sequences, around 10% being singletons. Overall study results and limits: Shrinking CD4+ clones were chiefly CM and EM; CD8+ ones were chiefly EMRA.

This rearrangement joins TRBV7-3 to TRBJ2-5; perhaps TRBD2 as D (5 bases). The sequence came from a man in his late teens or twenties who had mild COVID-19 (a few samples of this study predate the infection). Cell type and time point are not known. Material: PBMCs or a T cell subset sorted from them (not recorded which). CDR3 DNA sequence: TGTGCCAGCAGCAGGAGAGAGGGAGAGACCCAGTACTTC. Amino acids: CASSRREGETQYF.